This T cell receptor beta chain stems from a study of beta chain features in type 1 diabetes. Findings and limits, study-wide: Insertions were fewer and deletions more numerous at VDJ junctions in type 1 diabetes patients. Naive, central memory and regulatory TCRB repertoires appeared more similar among patients than healthy donors.

Only a few counts were recorded for this clone. Its target is not known. Germline lookup yields CDR1 SGHTA and CDR2 FQGNSA. The V end was cut by 3 bases, the J end by 2 bases, with 17 bases between. The length of the CDR3 is 17 residues. Around 110 mL of blood, on average, came from one heparinised draw per donor. Expressed TCRB transcripts were sequenced, since all the RNA that had been isolated was reverse transcribed. Here immunoSEQ multiplex PCR was the method, and the copy in TCRdb shows in-frame clones only, minus some. The sample carries hundreds of thousands of clones, around 16% recorded once.

The receptor was derived from a man between 18 and 35 years old in good health. The V call is TRBV7-2, the J call TRBJ1-5; D is ambiguous. Source material: naive CD4+ T cells from blood. CDR3 nucleotides: TGTGCCAGCAGCTTGCGGTCTGCGGGTGGAGGCAATCAGCCCCAGCATTTT. Translating it yields CASSLRSAGGGNQPQHF.